The clone carrying this T cell receptor (beta chain) was counted at least ten times. Its antigen is unidentified. The sample belongs to a study of early T cells in non-severe SARS-CoV-2 infection. Study background: Sequencing used unsorted whole-blood bulk RNA, so chains lack pairing. Study observations and caveats: The VDJdb matching leaned toward anti-spike CD8 responses and overlooked private and CD4 specificities.

Attached unique molecular identifiers marked individual cDNA molecules. TCRdb re-derived calls from the 5' RACE reads in MiXCR, one entry per CDR3 protein. Of approximately 50,000 distinct CDR3 sequences in the sample, roughly 7.7% are singletons; the top ten hold 5.8%. The specimen sequenced was whole blood. The clonotype comes from an adult who was a healthcare worker with PCR-confirmed SARS-CoV-2 infection or an uninfected control (not recorded which).

The CDR3: CASSEGTRNQPQHF. Written as DNA, the CDR3 is TGTGCCAGTAGTGAGGGGACAAGGAATCAGCCCCAGCATTTT. This rearrangement joins TRBV19 to TRBJ1-5; TRBD1 is a possible D gene (6 bases). The germline CDR1 and CDR2 sequences are LNHDA and SQIVND (reference sequence). Trimming removed 5 bases at V and 4 bases at J, with 12 bases between. There are 14 residues in the CDR3.